Each of the 20 T cell receptor beta chains below was sequenced from the same sample in a study of blood T cell repertoires in COVID-19. The data were produced by immunoSEQ multiplex PCR, yet TCRdb's version contains in-frame clones alone and is incomplete. The sample includes about 360,000 clones, about 87% of them seen just once. Sequencing was carried out using peripheral blood. The receptor source for this set is a human donor in a cohort sampled during active COVID-19.

The rearrangement joins TRBV7-2 to TRBJ2-7; D gene uncertain. The CDR3 spans 15 residues. The V gene's germline CDR1 is SGHTA and CDR2 FQGNSA. V lost 0 bases and J 4 bases, leaving 13 bases between the germline ends. CDR3 amino acids: CASSLASVSSYEQYF. CDR3 in DNA: TGTGCCAGCAGCTTAGCTTCCGTAAGCTCTTACGAGCAGTACTTC.

The CDR3 loop reads CSVGTQASGNTIYF. The CDR3, as DNA: TGCAGCGTGGGTACTCAGGCCTCTGGAAACACCATATATTTT. The chain joins TRBV29-1 to TRBJ1-3; D is unclear. The CDR3 has 14 amino acids. CDR1 and CDR2 from the germline V gene are SQVTM and ANQGSEA. Trimming cost V 6 bases and J 0 bases, with 12 bases left between them.

This clone appeared a few times. The rearrangement links TRBV27 to TRBJ1-6; no reliable D call. V was pared by 0 bases and J by 14 bases, with 17 bases between. Per the germline V gene, CDR1 is MNHEY and CDR2 is SMNVEV (reference sequence). The CDR3 runs to 15 residues. Written as DNA, the CDR3 is TGTGCCAGCAGTTTATCCTTGGCCGGTCCGAGGGCCCTCCACTTT. This codes for CASSLSLAGPRALHF.

Comments on this clone: The same CDR3 arises from other DNA sequences in this sample as well. The chain has TRBV30 and TRBJ1-5; the D is unclear. Germline lookup yields CDR1 GTSNPN and CDR2 SVGIG (reference sequence). The CDR3 is 13 amino acids. V lost 2 bases, J lost 2 bases, and 7 bases lay in between. In DNA, the CDR3 is TGTGCCTGGAGTAGGCAGGGCAATCAGCCCCAGCATTTT. It yields the protein CAWSRQGNQPQHF.

The chain uses TRBV2 and TRBJ2-3; D not resolved. CDR3 length: 16 amino acids. CDR1 is SNHLY and CDR2 is FYNNEI in the germline V gene. Trimming stripped 6 bases from V and 0 bases from J, with 16 bases between. The CDR3 sequence is CASRVSEQSSTDTQYF. For the CDR3, the DNA is TGTGCCAGCAGGGTGAGCGAGCAATCTAGCACAGATACGCAGTATTTT.

This clone has only one observation. The CDR3 DNA reads as TGTGCCAGCAGCTTATATGGACGGGGAGGACCGCAGCGTACGCAGTATTTT. It translates to CASSLYGRGGPQRTQYF. The chain joins TRBV5-6 to TRBJ2-3; perhaps TRBD2 as D (6 bases). Germline loops: CDR1 SGHDT, CDR2 YYEEEE. V was clipped by 2 bases and J by 8 bases, with 24 bases between them. This CDR3 spans 17 amino acids.

The chain recombines TRBV5-1 with TRBJ2-5, with 13 bases that match TRBD2. This CDR3 spans 17 amino acids. The trim removed 4 bases at V and 5 bases at J, leaving 11 bases unmatched. Germline V gene sequence: CDR1 SGHRS, CDR2 YFSETQ. The CDR3 loop reads CASSRTSGGPPLETQYF. CDR3 DNA sequence: TGCGCCAGCAGCCGGACTAGCGGGGGACCCCCTCTGGAGACCCAGTACTTC.

This sequence joins TRBV4-2 and TRBJ2-6, with 7 bases that match TRBD2. The CDR3 has 16 amino acids. Trimming cost V 2 bases and J 4 bases; bases outside gene matches: 5. Germline V lookup: CDR1 LGHNA, CDR2 YNFKEQ. The CDR3 DNA reads TGTGCCAGCAGCCAATGGGAGGGGAGAGGGGCCAACGTCCTGACTTTC. Translated: CASSQWEGRGANVLTF.

The rearrangement joins TRBV5-1 to TRBJ1-1; D uncertain. The CDR3 contains 15 residues. V gave up 0 bases and J gave up 1 base, with 10 bases separating them. Germline V gene sequence: CDR1 SGHRS, CDR2 YFSETQ. The CDR3 nucleotides read TGCGCCAGCAGCTTGGGTTTGCAGGAGAACACTGAAGCTTTCTTT. This sequence encodes CASSLGLQENTEAFF.

This sequence joins TRBV15 and TRBJ2-7; TRBD1 aligns across 8 bases. J was trimmed by 3 bases and V by 1 base; bases with no gene match: 5. Per germline, CDR1 LNHNV and CDR2 YYDKDF (reference sequence). The CDR3 is made up of 15 amino acids. CDR3 coding DNA: TGTGCCACCAGCAGAGTTTCAGGGGGCCACTACGAGCAGTACTTC. As protein: CATSRVSGGHYEQYF.

The chain joins TRBV19 to TRBJ2-1, with 8 bases matching TRBD2. The CDR3 loop spans 14 amino acids. The germline gives CDR1 LNHDA, CDR2 SQIVND (reference sequence). Trimming cost V 1 base and J 9 bases; bases outside gene matches: 5. This chain's CDR3 is CASSIGGGPVEQFF. The DNA of the CDR3 is TGTGCCAGTAGTATAGGCGGGGGGCCCGTTGAGCAGTTCTTC.

This chain links TRBV27 with TRBJ2-7; 9 bases fit TRBD2. The CDR3 covers 16 residues. V lost 4 bases and J lost 6; bases outside the gene matches: 13. The germline V gene has CDR1 MNHEY and CDR2 SMNVEV (reference sequence). The CDR3 DNA sequence: TGTGCCAGCAGTTCCACTCATAGCGGGAGAAGAGGCGAGCAGTACTTC. Translating it yields CASSSTHSGRRGEQYF.

The rearrangement uses TRBV5-1 and TRBJ2-2; D ambiguous. Germline V gives CDR1 SGHRS, CDR2 YFSETQ. Trimming stripped 6 bases from V and 4 bases from J, with 10 bases between. The CDR3 covers 13 residues. DNA of the CDR3: TGCGCCAGCAAATTCGGAGCCACCGGGGAGCTGTTTTTT. This sequence encodes CASKFGATGELFF.

This clone was observed a single time. The chain is built from TRBV12-3 or TRBV12-4 and TRBJ2-3; D possibly corresponds to TRBD1 (5 bases). This CDR3 is 13 amino acids long. V was shortened by 5 bases and J by 7 bases, with 13 bases between the two germline ends. The CDR3 sequence is CASSPTPGYTQYF. The CDR3, as DNA: TGTGCCAGCAGTCCTACCCCAGGGTATACGCAGTATTTT.

The chain employs TRBV19 and TRBJ2-1; 9 nucleotides agree with TRBD2. CDR3 length: 16 residues. The V gene's germline CDR1 is LNHDA and CDR2 SQIVND (reference sequence). Germline trimming cut 3 bases from V and 3 bases from J; bases unmatched to any gene: 6. For the CDR3, the DNA is TGTGCCAGTAGTATCCATAGCGGGAGCAACTACAATGAGCAGTTCTTC. As protein: CASSIHSGSNYNEQFF.

The gene calls are TRBV9 and TRBJ1-2; D remains ambiguous. The CDR3 totals 13 residues. The germline V gene has CDR1 SGDLS and CDR2 YYNGEE. The germline V and J ends were trimmed by 3 bases and 1 base, with 7 bases remaining between them. The CDR3 loop is CASSADFNYGYTF. The CDR3 DNA is TGTGCCAGCAGCGCGGACTTTAACTATGGCTACACCTTC.

The chain uses TRBV25-1 and TRBJ2-1; D gene unclear. Germline V gene data show CDR1 as MGHDK and CDR2 as SYGVNS. The CDR3 is made up of 13 amino acids. V was shortened by 3 bases and J by 7 bases, with 10 bases between the two germline ends. CDR3 DNA: TGTGCCAGCAGTGACGGCAGGCCTAATGAGCAGTTCTTC. Translated: CASSDGRPNEQFF.

CDR3 DNA sequence: TGTGCCAGCAGTGCCTGGAGGGAAGGCTACACCTTC. Translated, it gives CASSAWREGYTF. The genes are TRBV2 and TRBJ1-2; D ambiguous. Germline V gene lookup returns CDR1 SNHLY and CDR2 FYNNEI. The CDR3 runs 12 residues. The V and J ends lost 4 bases and 8 bases respectively, with 11 bases between them.

V is TRBV5-1 and J is TRBJ2-7; 9 nucleotides line up with TRBD1. The V gene's germline CDR1 is SGHRS and CDR2 YFSETQ. The V gene end was trimmed by 0 bases and the J gene end by 2 bases; junction bases not matched to a gene: 0. The CDR3 has 14 amino acids. The CDR3 here is CASSLGQGAYEQYF. CDR3 coding DNA: TGCGCCAGCAGCTTGGGACAGGGGGCCTACGAGCAGTACTTC.

Only a few counts were recorded for this clone. V is TRBV28 and J is TRBJ2-1, with TRBD2 identical over 14 bases. In germline, CDR1 is MDHEN, CDR2 SYDVKM. V was pared by 5 bases and J by 15 bases, with 12 bases of the junction left unmatched. This CDR3 comprises 15 residues. CDR3 residues: CASSGSLGTSGGRFF. The CDR3 DNA sequence: TGTGCCAGCAGTGGAAGCCTCGGGACTAGCGGGGGCAGGTTCTTC.